This T cell receptor beta chain was recorded in a study of T cell responses to AZD1222 COVID-19 vaccine. Findings of the study overall: Repertoire samples came only from after the peak T cell response.

Between the trimmed V and J ends, which lost 0 bases and 1 base, there was a span of 12 bases. The CDR3 loop spans 16 amino acids. The V gene's germline CDR1 is LGHNA and CDR2 YSLEER. Only in-frame clones appear in the TCRdb table, and some are missing; sequencing was by immunoSEQ multiplex PCR. This table has about 75,000 clones, roughly 84% appearing once. This clone was seen once. Antigen: not known. V and J are TRBV4-3 and TRBJ1-1; tentative D call: TRBD1 (5 bases). This sequence originates from an adult who received the AZD1222 COVID-19 vaccine. Source: peripheral blood, taken 28 days after the second AZD1222 dose. CDR3 nucleotides: TGCGCCAGCAGCCAAGATCTGGAGGGGAGGAACACTGAAGCTTTCTTT. It yields the protein CASSQDLEGRNTEAFF.